The next 21 T cell receptor beta chains were all read from a single sample in a study of T-cell reconstitution after alpha-beta-depleted transplantation in children. A library of TCRbeta sequences, prepared with unique molecular identifiers, was generated. One entry per CDR3 protein, called by TCRdb with MiXCR from the PCR reads. The table has about 500,000 distinct CDR3 sequences, about 30% seen once. Material: PBMCs from the stem cell graft donor, obtained from the stem cell graft. Receptor source: a human donor who donated a stem cell graft to a child with aplastic anemia.

The CDR3 sequence: CSVEQGLVNEQFF. In DNA, the CDR3 is TGCAGCGTTGAACAGGGGTTGGTCAATGAGCAGTTCTTC. V usage is TRBV29-1 and J usage is TRBJ2-1; TRBD1 is a possible D gene (6 bases). The V end was cut by 2 bases, the J end by 6 bases, with 11 bases between. Germline CDR1 and CDR2: SQVTM and ANQGSEA. CDR3 length: 13 residues.

This clonotype occurred a few times. The chain uses TRBV5-5 and TRBJ2-5; 10 bases align to TRBD2. The CDR3 spans 15 residues. V lost 3 bases and J lost 2; bases outside the gene matches: 4. Per germline, CDR1 SGHKS and CDR2 YYEKEE (reference sequence). CDR3: CASSSSGREQETQYF. Here the CDR3 DNA reads TGTGCCAGCAGCTCGAGCGGGAGGGAACAAGAGACCCAGTACTTC.

This clonotype was counted only a few times. The V gene is TRBV20-1, the J gene TRBJ1-4; D perhaps matches TRBD1 (6 bases). The CDR3 runs 12 residues. Germline-derived CDR1 and CDR2 are DFQATT and SNEGSKA (reference sequence). The ends were cut back, 6 bases at V and 6 bases at J, with 11 bases in the middle. The CDR3 nucleotides read TGCAGTGCGCCGGGGGCGGATGAAAAACTGTTTTTT. Its translation: CSAPGADEKLFF.

The rearrangement links TRBV20-1 to TRBJ1-5; no reliable D call. This CDR3 spans 16 amino acids. Between the trimmed V and J ends, which lost 0 bases and 0 bases, there was a span of 12 bases. Germline values: CDR1 DFQATT, CDR2 SNEGSKA (reference sequence). CDR3 in amino acids: CSARDSGQASNQPQHF. In DNA, the CDR3 is TGCAGTGCTAGAGACAGCGGGCAGGCTAGCAATCAGCCCCAGCATTTT.

J is TRBJ1-3 and V is TRBV5-6; the match to TRBD1 covers 8 bases. Trimming at V came to 6 bases and at J to 0 bases, leaving 5 bases not matched to a gene. This CDR3 has 15 amino acids. CDR1 is SGHDT, CDR2 YYEEEE, per germline. CDR3 nucleotides: TGTGCCAGCAATTGGCAGGGGGCCTCTGGAAACACCATATATTTT. It codes for CASNWQGASGNTIYF.

The sample holds a few counts of this clonotype. The V gene is TRBV6-1, the J gene TRBJ1-5, with 7 bases aligning to TRBD1. V lost 1 base, J lost 4 bases, and 4 bases stayed unmatched. The CDR3 runs 15 residues. Germline lookup yields CDR1 MNHNS and CDR2 SASEGT. CDR3 nucleotide sequence: TGTGCCAGCAGTGAAGGGTTACAGGGGAATCAGCCCCAGCATTTT. This translates into CASSEGLQGNQPQHF.

This clonotype appeared a few times. This chain uses TRBV20-1 with TRBJ1-2; 9 positions match TRBD1. There are 15 residues in the CDR3. Germline V gene data show CDR1 as DFQATT and CDR2 as SNEGSKA (reference sequence). The trim removed 1 base at V and 4 bases at J, leaving 7 bases unmatched. The DNA of the CDR3 is TGCAGTGCTAGAGCTGGGGACAGGGTCGGCTATGGCTACACCTTC. It is translated as CSARAGDRVGYGYTF.

This clonotype was recorded once. The rearrangement links TRBV28 to TRBJ1-1, with TRBD1 identical over 9 bases. There are 15 residues in the CDR3. The V gene end was trimmed by 7 bases and the J gene end by 3 bases; junction bases not matched to a gene: 9. The germline CDR1 and CDR2 sequences are MDHEN and SYDVKM. The CDR3, as DNA: TGTGCCAGCAATCAAGGGGGACAGGGCCACACTGAAGCTTTCTTT. The encoded protein is CASNQGGQGHTEAFF.

There are a few counts of this clonotype. CDR3 loop: CASSSLPTGHEETQYF. The CDR3 DNA follows: TGTGCCAGCAGTTCCCTCCCCACGGGACACGAAGAGACCCAGTACTTC. J is TRBJ2-5 and V is TRBV28, with D possibly being TRBD1 (6 bases). From germline, CDR1 is MDHEN and CDR2 SYDVKM. Trimming pared 4 bases from V and 3 bases from J, leaving 18 bases between. This CDR3 is 16 amino acids long. Combining the CDR3 with reference TRBV28 and TRBJ2-5 gives the whole variable domain DVKVTQSSRYLVKRTGEKVFLECVQDMDHENMFWYRQDPGLGLRLIYFSYDVKMKEKGDIPEGYSVSREKKERFSLILESASTNQTSMYLCASSSLPTGHEETQYFGPGTRLLVL.

This clonotype showed up just a few times. V gene TRBV6-5 combines with J gene TRBJ1-2, with 9 bases that match TRBD1. Per the germline V gene, CDR1 is MNHEY and CDR2 is SVGAGI. With 0 bases clipped from V and 6 bases from J, the junction kept 14 bases outside the gene matches. The CDR3 length is 18 residues. CDR3: CASSYSRTGGGKGDGYTF. The CDR3 DNA follows: TGTGCCAGCAGTTACTCGAGAACAGGGGGCGGAAAGGGAGATGGCTACACCTTC.

The genes are TRBV4-3 and TRBJ1-6; TRBD1 agrees at 8 bases. Germline V CDR1 and CDR2: LGHNA, YSLEER. The CDR3 has 16 amino acids. The trim removed 4 bases at V and 5 bases at J, leaving 7 bases unmatched. The DNA of the CDR3 is TGCGCCAGCAGCCGTGACAGGGGCGACGATAATTCACCCCTCCACTTT. Translation: CASSRDRGDDNSPLHF.

The chain has TRBV3-1 and TRBJ2-3; 14 bases map to TRBD2. There are 17 residues in the CDR3. With 2 bases clipped from V and 5 bases from J, the junction kept 6 bases outside the gene matches. Per germline, CDR1 LGHDT and CDR2 YNNKEL (reference sequence). The CDR3: CASSQRGTSGSGDTQYF. CDR3 nucleotide sequence: TGTGCCAGCAGCCAACGTGGGACTAGCGGGAGTGGAGATACGCAGTATTTT.

This chain joins TRBV9 and TRBJ2-7, with D possibly TRBD1 on 7 matching bases. This CDR3 is built from 14 residues. Trimming pared 4 bases from V and 2 bases from J, leaving 13 bases between. Germline V gene lookup returns CDR1 SGDLS and CDR2 YYNGEE. The CDR3, as DNA: TGTGCCAGCAGCCCGGGGGACAGCCCCTACGAGCAGTACTTC. This codes for CASSPGDSPYEQYF.

J is TRBJ2-2 and V is TRBV6-1, with D perhaps matching TRBD2 (8 bases). The CDR3 is 17 amino acids. V was clipped by 6 bases and J by 5 bases, with 22 bases between them. Germline CDR1 is MNHNS and CDR2 is SASEGT. The CDR3, as DNA: TGTGCCAGCAGGGTTCGGGGGGGAGGGGGCAAAACCGGGGAGCTGTTTTTT. It is translated as CASRVRGGGGKTGELFF.

In its sample, this clonotype was seen a few times. The chain carries TRBV11-3 and TRBJ2-1; D may match TRBD1 or TRBD2 (5 bases each). Trimming stripped 5 bases from V and 5 bases from J, with 16 bases between. The germline gives CDR1 SGHNT, CDR2 YENEEA. The CDR3 is 15 amino acids. The CDR3 nucleotides are TGTGCCAGCAGCACTATCCGGGACGGTAACAATGAGCAGTTCTTC. It yields the protein CASSTIRDGNNEQFF. Filled out from reference TRBV11-3 and TRBJ2-1, the complete variable domain reads EAGVVQSPRYKIIEKKQPVAFWCNPISGHNTLYWYLQNLGQGPELLIRYENEEAVDDSQLPKDRFSAERLKGVDSTLKIQPAELGDSAVYLCASSTIRDGNNEQFFGPGTRLTVL.

This chain uses TRBV3-1 with TRBJ1-1, with D possibly being TRBD1 (5 bases). Trimming stripped 3 bases from V and 5 bases from J, with 10 bases between. The CDR3 has 13 residues. Germline lookup yields CDR1 LGHDT and CDR2 YNNKEL (reference sequence). CDR3 amino acids: CASSQRQLTEAFF. The CDR3 DNA is TGTGCCAGCAGCCAGCGACAGTTGACTGAAGCTTTCTTT.

This clonotype was counted at least ten times. The gene calls are TRBV29-1 and TRBJ1-2, with TRBD1 matching over 11 bases. The CDR3 is 13 residues long. CDR1 is SQVTM, CDR2 ANQGSEA, per germline. The ends lost 7 bases at V and 6 bases at J; junction bases unmatched: 7. The CDR3 DNA sequence: TGCAGCGACCGAGCGGACAGGGGGCATGGCTACACCTTC. It specifies CSDRADRGHGYTF.

About this clonotype itself: Sequence at one end of the junction differs from germline and may be a read error. The chain couples TRBV7-2 to TRBJ2-7, with 8 bases that match TRBD2. Germline CDR1 SGHTA, CDR2 FQGNSA. This CDR3 has 14 residues. The CDR3 region is CASSLAGLSYEQYF. The CDR3 region has the DNA TGTGCCAGCAGTTTAGCGGGACTCTCCTACGAGCAGTACTTC. The full variable domain, its missing parts supplied by reference TRBV7-2 and TRBJ2-7, is GAGVSQSPSNKVTEKGKDVELRCDPISGHTALYWYRQSLGQGLEFLIYFQGNSAPDKSGLPSDRFSAERTGGSVSTLTIQRTQQEDSAVYLCASSLAGLSYEQYFGPGTRLTVT.

The rearrangement uses TRBV6-5 and TRBJ1-4; 7 nucleotides line up with TRBD1. The CDR3 runs 17 residues. J lost 3 bases, V lost 2 bases, and 9 bases had no gene match. Germline assignment: CDR1 MNHEY and CDR2 SVGAGI. CDR3 loop: CASSYEYRGGPNEKLFF. DNA for the CDR3: TGTGCCAGCAGTTACGAGTACAGGGGAGGACCTAATGAAAAACTGTTTTTT.

The V call is TRBV9, the J call TRBJ2-5, with 7 bases identical to TRBD2. The V gene end was trimmed by 4 bases and the J gene end by 4 bases; junction bases not matched to a gene: 4. Germline loops: CDR1 SGDLS, CDR2 YYNGEE. This CDR3 contains 13 residues. CDR3 coding DNA: TGTGCCAGCAGCCCCCCGGGAGGAGAGACCCAGTACTTC. The encoded protein is CASSPPGGETQYF.

Only a few counts were recorded for this clonotype. This sequence joins TRBV29-1 and TRBJ2-7; D is uncertain. This CDR3 spans 11 amino acids. V lost 4 bases, J lost 2 bases, and 6 bases lay in between. Germline loops: CDR1 SQVTM, CDR2 ANQGSEA. In DNA, the CDR3 is TGCAGCGTTGGTTCAGCCTACGAGCAGTACGTC. This gives the protein CSVGSAYEQYV.